The rows below give T cell receptor beta chains drawn from one sample of a study of T-cell memory formation after mild COVID-19. In TCRdb, the 5' RACE reads were re-called with MiXCR into one record per CDR3 protein. This table holds some 43,000 distinct CDR3 sequences, about 6.7% found once. The sequenced material came from PBMCs or a T cell subset sorted from them (not recorded which). The receptors were sampled from an adult who had mild COVID-19 (a few samples of this study predate the infection). Cell type and time point are not known. Both conserved end residues are part of each CDR3.

j_gene,v_gene,CDR3aa
TRBJ2-2,TRBV7-3,CASSLAGDTGELFF
TRBJ1-3,TRBV3-1,CASSLTTGPGNTIYF
TRBJ2-1,TRBV27,CASSLLDSQGPYNEQFF
TRBJ1-2,TRBV10-3,CAISDQGIANYGYTF
TRBJ2-3,TRBV7-3,CASSIQGRTDTDTQYF
TRBJ1-1,TRBV7-8,CASRSSGALNTEAFF
TRBJ1-1,TRBV4-1,CASSPWDRGRAFEAFF
TRBJ2-1,TRBV7-2,CASSLLNEQFF
TRBJ2-7,TRBV9,CASSVGSGISYEQYF
TRBJ2-4,TRBV18,CASSPSTGRGLDIQYF
TRBJ2-6,TRBV6-1,CASSRQYRPHSGANVLTF
TRBJ2-1,TRBV11-3,CASSSPTSGNEQFF
TRBJ2-7,TRBV3-1,CASSPALGTSYEQYF
TRBJ2-1,TRBV7-2,CASSLVDLGSGSTFYNEQFF
TRBJ2-5,TRBV4-2,CASSQYRDSQETQYF
TRBJ2-5,TRBV5-1,CASSPWTGQETQYF